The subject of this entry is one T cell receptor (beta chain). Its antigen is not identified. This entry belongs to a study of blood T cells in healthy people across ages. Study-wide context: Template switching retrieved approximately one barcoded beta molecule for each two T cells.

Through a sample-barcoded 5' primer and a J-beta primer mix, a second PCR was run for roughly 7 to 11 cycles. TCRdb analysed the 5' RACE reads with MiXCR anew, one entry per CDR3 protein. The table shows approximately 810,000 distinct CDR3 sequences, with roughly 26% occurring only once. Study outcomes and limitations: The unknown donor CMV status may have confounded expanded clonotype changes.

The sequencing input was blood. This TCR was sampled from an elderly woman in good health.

The CDR3 region is CAWSFTGNCRGYTF. CDR3 DNA: TGTGCCTGGAGTTTTACAGGGAATTGTCGCGGCTACACCTTC. The V gene is TRBV30, the J gene TRBJ1-2; a possible D gene is TRBD1 (6 bases). CDR3 length equals 14 residues. The V gene lost 2 bases and the J gene lost 8 bases, with 18 bases spanning the gap. Germline CDR1 is GTSNPN and CDR2 is SVGIG (reference sequence).